The rows below give T cell receptor beta chains drawn from one sample of a study of blood T cell repertoires in COVID-19. Clones were sequenced by immunoSEQ multiplex PCR, and TCRdb holds only the in-frame ones, with some missing. The top ten clones hold more than 15% of a sample with 75,000 to 95,000 clones, approximately 86% of them seen once. The material sequenced was peripheral blood. These receptors originate from a man of 80 years or more with active or convalescent COVID-19. Each CDR3 is given without its conserved first and last residue. The order of the fields is J gene, CDR3 length, clone size, V gene, D gene, CDR3 protein. D genes are given only for firm matches. Where a row states a size, it is once, few, many or the class of an expanded clone; other rows omit it.

TRBJ2-2 14 once TRBV11-2 TRBD2 ASSLVAGPNTGELF
TRBJ2-1 11 - TRBV24-1 - ATSAAGFDEQF
TRBJ2-3 12 - TRBV7-3 - ASSQTGASDTQY
TRBJ2-5 12 few TRBV27 - ASSRATVGETQY
TRBJ2-2 10 - TRBV24-1 - ATKETAGELF
TRBJ2-2 15 few TRBV11-3 - ASSLARWGDSTGELF
TRBJ2-3 14 - TRBV4-2 TRBD2 ASSQVPGGPTDTQY
TRBJ1-5 10 few TRBV6-1 - ASSDPNQPQH
TRBJ2-1 14 - TRBV11-2 TRBD2 ASSSGVLAGGHEQF
TRBJ1-1 11 - TRBV10-1 - ASSARSGTEAF
TRBJ1-3 12 - TRBV30 - AWSVLAGGNTIY
TRBJ1-1 13 - TRBV6-1 - ASSEAVAVNTEAF
TRBJ2-6 12 - TRBV5-6 TRBD1 ASSLLQGAGVLT
TRBJ2-5 16 - TRBV3-1/TRBV3-2 TRBD2 ASSQEALAGGLGETQY
TRBJ1-5 13 - TRBV6-5 - ASRKDGGFNQPQH
TRBJ2-1 11 once TRBV5-1 - ASSLDSLNEQF
TRBJ2-2 15 - TRBV10-2 TRBD1 ASSQVGDRGRTGELF
TRBJ2-1 13 once TRBV7-3 TRBD2 ASSTAGEGYNEQF
TRBJ2-3 13 - TRBV5-1 - ASSSARGGGDTQY
TRBJ1-2 11 many TRBV19 TRBD1 ASSLTGFYGYT
TRBJ1-3 13 few TRBV19 - ASSKQGSSGNTIY
TRBJ1-2 10 - TRBV19 - ASTPGPYGYT
TRBJ2-3 16 - TRBV24-1 - ATSDYEGTSPSTDTQY
TRBJ2-1 13 once TRBV18 TRBD1 ASSHSTGGQNEQF
TRBJ1-3 10 - TRBV2 - ASRRERNTIY
TRBJ2-2 12 - TRBV6-1 TRBD1 ASSEARGIGELF
TRBJ1-2 13 once TRBV10-3 - AISAPTKANYGYT
TRBJ2-3 14 - TRBV5-4 TRBD2 ASRALAGAYTDTQY
TRBJ1-5 12 many TRBV7-8 - ASSRGGSRQPQH
TRBJ2-4 14 - TRBV25-1 - ASSEPIGSDKNIQY
TRBJ1-2 14 - TRBV18 TRBD1 ASSPSRGRTGEGYT
TRBJ1-2 10 once TRBV7-9 - ASSLDSRGYT
TRBJ2-1 13 - TRBV7-2 TRBD2 ASSLTSGIADEQF
TRBJ2-2 12 - TRBV11-3 TRBD1 ASSLQGQGGELF
TRBJ1-5 12 few TRBV19 TRBD1 ASEGQGLVQPQH
TRBJ1-2 12 - TRBV10-2 TRBD1 ASSIDGTVGGYT
TRBJ1-1 12 - TRBV6-1 - ASSLAGRNTEAF
TRBJ2-1 13 - TRBV9 TRBD1 ASSVPGGPYNEQF
TRBJ1-1 11 - TRBV6-1 - ASSDGGPTEAF
TRBJ1-6 13 - TRBV5-4 - ASSLLQGGNSPLH
TRBJ2-4 12 - TRBV28 TRBD1 ASRAGTGENIQY
TRBJ2-5 12 once TRBV7-2 TRBD2 ASSPTSGLETQY
TRBJ2-5 14 - TRBV5-1 - ASSLGPAGLQETQY
TRBJ2-5 12 - TRBV27 - ASSWGGQQETQY
TRBJ1-6 12 - TRBV9 TRBD1 ASSVEGAYSPLH
TRBJ2-3 11 once TRBV30 TRBD1 AWITGAADTQY
TRBJ2-5 13 - TRBV4-1 - ASSQSGRDIKTQY
TRBJ2-1 12 - TRBV5-1 TRBD2 ASSEGLAGLEQF
TRBJ1-4 12 - TRBV5-1 TRBD1 ASSLGQGNEKLF
TRBJ1-1 13 - TRBV7-9 - ASSLLEQRNTEAF
TRBJ1-1 13 once TRBV5-1 - ASSLGGRVNTEAF
TRBJ2-5 13 - TRBV19 TRBD2 ASRLTSVPGETQY
TRBJ1-3 17 - TRBV4-2 - ASSQQTEVLGDSGNTIY
TRBJ1-2 13 - TRBV7-6 - ASRPRLGLGYGYT
TRBJ2-5 13 - TRBV24-1 TRBD1 ATSDSDRGTETQY